This T cell receptor (beta chain) was sequenced during a study of shared clonotypes between healthy human individuals. Study-level information: With ages of 18 to 49, the donors were two women and three men. Study results and caveats: A few donors had around 5% of their naive CD4 clonotypes in common. Large sequencing depth failed to make sorted-subset sequencing complete, rarefaction showed.

Measured with immunoSEQ multiplex PCR; TCRdb has only the in-frame clones, and not every one. The repertoire holds a few million clones, with approximately 95% as singletons. Points on this clone: The antigen remains unidentified.

Germline values: CDR1 MNHNY, CDR2 SVGAGI (reference sequence). This CDR3 is 13 amino acids long. V gave up 6 bases and J gave up 5 bases, with 14 bases separating them. The donors, all of them Caucasian adults, lived in Nashville, Tennessee. The material sequenced was naive CD4+ T cells sorted from blood. As to subset: CD45RA+ positively selected. The chain uses TRBV6-6 and TRBJ2-7; D gene ambiguous. This TCR was sampled from a man aged 18 to 29 in good health. CDR3 in amino acids: CASSPVAVDEQYF. Written as DNA, the CDR3 is TGTGCCAGCAGCCCAGTGGCCGTGGACGAGCAGTACTTC.